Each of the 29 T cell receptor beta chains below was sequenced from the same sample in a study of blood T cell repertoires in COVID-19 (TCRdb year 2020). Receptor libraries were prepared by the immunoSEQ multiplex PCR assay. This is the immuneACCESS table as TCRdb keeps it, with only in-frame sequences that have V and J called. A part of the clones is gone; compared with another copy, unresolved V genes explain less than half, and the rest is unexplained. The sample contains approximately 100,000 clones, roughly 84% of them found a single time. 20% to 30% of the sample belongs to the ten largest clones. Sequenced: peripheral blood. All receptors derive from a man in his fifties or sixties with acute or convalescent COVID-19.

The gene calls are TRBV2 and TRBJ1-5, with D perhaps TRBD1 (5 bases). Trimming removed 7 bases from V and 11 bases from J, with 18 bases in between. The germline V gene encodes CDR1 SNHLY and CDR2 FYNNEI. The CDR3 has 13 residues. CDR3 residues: CASNRSPRGAQHF. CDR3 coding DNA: TGTGCCAGCAACAGGTCCCCCCGCGGGGCCCAGCATTTT.

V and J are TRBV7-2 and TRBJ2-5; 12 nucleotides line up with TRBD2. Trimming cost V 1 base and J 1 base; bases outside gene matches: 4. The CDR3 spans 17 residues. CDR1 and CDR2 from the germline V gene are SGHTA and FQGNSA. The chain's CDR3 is CASSLGLAGGPQETQYF. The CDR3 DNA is TGTGCCAGCAGCTTAGGGCTAGCGGGGGGGCCCCAAGAGACCCAGTACTTC.

CDR3 amino acids: CASSRSPNTEAFF. The DNA of the CDR3 is TGTGCCAGCAGCCGGAGTCCCAACACTGAAGCTTTCTTT. This sequence joins TRBV7-2 and TRBJ1-1; D call uncertain. The CDR3 is made up of 13 amino acids. The germline V gene encodes CDR1 SGHTA and CDR2 FQGNSA. V was shortened by 5 bases and J by 2 bases, with 9 bases between the two germline ends.

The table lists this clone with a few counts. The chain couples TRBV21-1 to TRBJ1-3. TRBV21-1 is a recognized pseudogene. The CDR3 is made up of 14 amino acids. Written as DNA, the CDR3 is TGTGCCAGCAGCAAAGGAACTTCTGGAAACACCATATATTTT. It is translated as CASSKGTSGNTIYF.

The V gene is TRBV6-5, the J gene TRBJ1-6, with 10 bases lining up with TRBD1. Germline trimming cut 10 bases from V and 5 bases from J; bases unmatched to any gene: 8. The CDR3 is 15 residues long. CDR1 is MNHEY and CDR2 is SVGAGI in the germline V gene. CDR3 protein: CATGGTGVDNSPLHF. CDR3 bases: TGTGCCACGGGCGGGACAGGGGTGGATAATTCACCCCTCCACTTT.

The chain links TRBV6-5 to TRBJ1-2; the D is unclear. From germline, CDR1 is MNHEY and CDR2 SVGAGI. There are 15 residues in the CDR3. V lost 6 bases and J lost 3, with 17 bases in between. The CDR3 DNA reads TGTGCCAGCAGAGCCCCCAGGTTTACTGACTATGGCTACACCTTC. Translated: CASRAPRFTDYGYTF.

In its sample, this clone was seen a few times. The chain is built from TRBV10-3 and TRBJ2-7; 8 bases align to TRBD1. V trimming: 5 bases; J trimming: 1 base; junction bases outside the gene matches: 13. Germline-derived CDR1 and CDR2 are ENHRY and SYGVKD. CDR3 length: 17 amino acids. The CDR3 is CAISTAGQGSRSYEQYF. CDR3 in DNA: TGTGCCATCAGTACCGCTGGACAGGGAAGTCGGTCCTACGAGCAGTACTTC.

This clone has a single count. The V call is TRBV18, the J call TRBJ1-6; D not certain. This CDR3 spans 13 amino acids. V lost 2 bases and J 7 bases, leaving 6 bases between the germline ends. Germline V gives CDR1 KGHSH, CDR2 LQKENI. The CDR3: CASSPALNSPLHF. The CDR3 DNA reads TGTGCCAGCTCACCAGCACTAAATTCACCCCTCCACTTT. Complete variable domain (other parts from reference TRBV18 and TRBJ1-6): NAGVMQNPRHLVRRRGQEARLRCSPMKGHSHVYWYRQLPEEGLKFMVYLQKENIIDESGMPKERFSAEFPKEGPSILRIQQVVRGDSAAYFCASSPALNSPLHFGNGTRLTVT.

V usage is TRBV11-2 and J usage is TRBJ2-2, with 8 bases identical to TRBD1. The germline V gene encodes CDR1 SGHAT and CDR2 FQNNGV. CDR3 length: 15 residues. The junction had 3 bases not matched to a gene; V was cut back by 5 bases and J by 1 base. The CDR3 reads CASSPGTGNTGELFF. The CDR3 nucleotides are TGTGCCAGCAGCCCCGGGACAGGGAACACCGGGGAGCTGTTTTTT.

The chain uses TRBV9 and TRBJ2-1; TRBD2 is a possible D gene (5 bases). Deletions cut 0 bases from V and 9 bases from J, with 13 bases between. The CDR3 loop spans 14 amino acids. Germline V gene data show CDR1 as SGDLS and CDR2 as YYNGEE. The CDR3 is CASSVGRGYGEQFF. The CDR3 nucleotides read TGTGCCAGCAGCGTAGGGAGAGGGTACGGTGAGCAGTTCTTC.

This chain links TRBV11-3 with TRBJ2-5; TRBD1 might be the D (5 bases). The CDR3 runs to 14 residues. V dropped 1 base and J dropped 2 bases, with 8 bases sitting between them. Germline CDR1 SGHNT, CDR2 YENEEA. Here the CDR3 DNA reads TGTGCCAGCAGCTTAGGGGCAGGGCAAGAGACCCAGTACTTC. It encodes CASSLGAGQETQYF.

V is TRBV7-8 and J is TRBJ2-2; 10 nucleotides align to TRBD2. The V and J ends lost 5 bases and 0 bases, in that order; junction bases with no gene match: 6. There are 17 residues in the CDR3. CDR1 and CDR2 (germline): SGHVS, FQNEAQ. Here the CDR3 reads CASSVASGGSNTGELFF. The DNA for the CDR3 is TGTGCCAGCAGCGTCGCTAGCGGGGGTTCGAACACCGGGGAGCTGTTTTTT.

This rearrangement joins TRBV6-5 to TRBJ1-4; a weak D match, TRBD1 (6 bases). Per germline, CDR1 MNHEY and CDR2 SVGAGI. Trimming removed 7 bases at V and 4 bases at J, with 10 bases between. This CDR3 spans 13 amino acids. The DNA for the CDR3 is TGTGCCAGCAAAGCAGGGGTTAATGAAAAACTGTTTTTT. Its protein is CASKAGVNEKLFF.

The CDR3 reads CADRDSTNYGYTF. CDR3 DNA: TGTGCCGACCGGGACAGCACTAACTATGGCTACACCTTC. V is TRBV2 and J is TRBJ1-2, with TRBD1 matching over 7 bases. This CDR3 contains 13 residues. Germline CDR1 is SNHLY and CDR2 is FYNNEI. The trim removed 11 bases at V and 0 bases at J, leaving 6 bases unmatched.

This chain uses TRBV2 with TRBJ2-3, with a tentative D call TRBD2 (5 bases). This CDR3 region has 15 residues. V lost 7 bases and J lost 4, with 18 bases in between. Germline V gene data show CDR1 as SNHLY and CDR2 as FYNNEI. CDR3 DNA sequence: TGTGCCAGCAACTTAGGCGGGTCAATGGCAGATACGCAGTATTTT. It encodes CASNLGGSMADTQYF.

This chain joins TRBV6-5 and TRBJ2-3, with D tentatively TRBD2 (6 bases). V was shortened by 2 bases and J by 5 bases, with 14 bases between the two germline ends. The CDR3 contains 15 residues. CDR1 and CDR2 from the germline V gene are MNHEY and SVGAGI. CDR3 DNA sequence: TGTGCCAGCAGTTACAGGAGGGGAGGTGGAGATACGCAGTATTTT. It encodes CASSYRRGGGDTQYF.

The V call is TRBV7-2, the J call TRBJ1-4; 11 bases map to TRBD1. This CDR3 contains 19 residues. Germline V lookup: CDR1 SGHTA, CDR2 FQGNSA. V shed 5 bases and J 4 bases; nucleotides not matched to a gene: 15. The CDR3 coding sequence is TGTGCCAGCAGCCCCCTTGGACAGGGGGCGAAATCTGGTAATGAAAAACTGTTTTTT. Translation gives CASSPLGQGAKSGNEKLFF.

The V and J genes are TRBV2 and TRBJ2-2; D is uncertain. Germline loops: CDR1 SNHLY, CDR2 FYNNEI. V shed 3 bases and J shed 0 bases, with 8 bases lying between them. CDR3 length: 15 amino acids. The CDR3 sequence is CASSEFQTNTGELFF. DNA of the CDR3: TGTGCCAGCAGTGAGTTTCAAACGAACACCGGGGAGCTGTTTTTT. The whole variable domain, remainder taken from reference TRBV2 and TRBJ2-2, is EPEVTQTPSHQVTQMGQEVILRCVPISNHLYFYWYRQILGQKVEFLVSFYNNEISEKSEIFDDQFSVERPDGSNFTLKIRSTKLEDSAMYFCASSEFQTNTGELFFGEGSRLTVL.

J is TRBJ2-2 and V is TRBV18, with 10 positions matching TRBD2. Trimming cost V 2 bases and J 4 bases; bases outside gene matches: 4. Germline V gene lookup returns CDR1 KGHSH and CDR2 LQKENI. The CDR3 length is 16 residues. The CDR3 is CASSPSLAGLTGELFF. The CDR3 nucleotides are TGTGCCAGCTCACCATCACTAGCGGGGCTCACCGGGGAGCTGTTTTTT.

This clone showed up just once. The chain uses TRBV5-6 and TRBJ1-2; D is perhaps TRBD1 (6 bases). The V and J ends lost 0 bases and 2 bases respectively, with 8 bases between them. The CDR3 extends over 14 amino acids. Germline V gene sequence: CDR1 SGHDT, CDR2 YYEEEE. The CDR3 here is CASSLDDRNYGYTF. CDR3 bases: TGTGCCAGCAGCTTGGACGACAGGAACTATGGCTACACCTTC.

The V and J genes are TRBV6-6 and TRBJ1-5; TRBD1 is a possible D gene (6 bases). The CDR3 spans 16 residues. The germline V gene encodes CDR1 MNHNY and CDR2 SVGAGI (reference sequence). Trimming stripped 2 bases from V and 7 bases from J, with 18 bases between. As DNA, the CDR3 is TGTGCCAGCAGTTACACCAGCCCAGGGGCCGGGCAGCCCCAGCATTTT. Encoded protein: CASSYTSPGAGQPQHF.

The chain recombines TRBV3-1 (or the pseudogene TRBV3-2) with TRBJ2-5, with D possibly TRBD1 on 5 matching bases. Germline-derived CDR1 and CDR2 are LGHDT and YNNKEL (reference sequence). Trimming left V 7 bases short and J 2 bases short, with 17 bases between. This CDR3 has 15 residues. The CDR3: CASTSIDSLQETQYF. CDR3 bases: TGTGCCAGCACCTCTATCGACAGTCTTCAAGAGACCCAGTACTTC.

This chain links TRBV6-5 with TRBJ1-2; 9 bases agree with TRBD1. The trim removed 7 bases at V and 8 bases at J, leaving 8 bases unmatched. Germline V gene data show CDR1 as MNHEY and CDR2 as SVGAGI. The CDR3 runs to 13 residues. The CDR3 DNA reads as TGTGCCAGCAACTTACAGGGGGCAAAGGGCTACACCTTC. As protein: CASNLQGAKGYTF.

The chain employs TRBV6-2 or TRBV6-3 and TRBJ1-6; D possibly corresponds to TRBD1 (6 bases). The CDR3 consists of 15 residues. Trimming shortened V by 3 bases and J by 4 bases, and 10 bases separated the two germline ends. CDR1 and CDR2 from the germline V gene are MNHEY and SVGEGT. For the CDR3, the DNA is TGTGCCAGCAGTTATCAGGGGTTATATAATTCACCCCTCCACTTT. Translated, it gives CASSYQGLYNSPLHF.

The CDR3 sequence: CASRRGTSGDYNEQFF. CDR3 coding DNA: TGTGCCAGCAGAAGAGGGACTAGCGGGGACTACAATGAGCAGTTCTTC. This chain uses TRBV25-1 with TRBJ2-1; 13 nucleotides match TRBD2. The V gene end was trimmed by 6 bases and the J gene end by 3 bases; junction bases not matched to a gene: 5. Germline CDR1 MGHDK, CDR2 SYGVNS. The CDR3 contains 16 residues.

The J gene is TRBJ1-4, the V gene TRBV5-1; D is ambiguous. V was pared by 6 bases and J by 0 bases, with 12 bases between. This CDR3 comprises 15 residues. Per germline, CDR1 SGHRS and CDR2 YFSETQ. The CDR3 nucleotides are TGCGCCAGCAATAGCGGCCTCTCAACTAATGAAAAACTGTTTTTT. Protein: CASNSGLSTNEKLFF.

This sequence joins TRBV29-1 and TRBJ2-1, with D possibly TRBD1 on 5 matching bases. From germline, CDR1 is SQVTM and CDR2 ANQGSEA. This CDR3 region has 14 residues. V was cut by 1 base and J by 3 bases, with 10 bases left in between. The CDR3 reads CSVEGQGNYNEQFF. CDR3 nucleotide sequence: TGCAGCGTTGAAGGTCAGGGCAACTACAATGAGCAGTTCTTC.

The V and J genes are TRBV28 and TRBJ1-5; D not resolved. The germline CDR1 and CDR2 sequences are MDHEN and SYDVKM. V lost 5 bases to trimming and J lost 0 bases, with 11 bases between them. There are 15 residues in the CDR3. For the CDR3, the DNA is TGTGCCAGCAGTCTGCGGGATTATAGCAATCAGCCCCAGCATTTT. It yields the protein CASSLRDYSNQPQHF.

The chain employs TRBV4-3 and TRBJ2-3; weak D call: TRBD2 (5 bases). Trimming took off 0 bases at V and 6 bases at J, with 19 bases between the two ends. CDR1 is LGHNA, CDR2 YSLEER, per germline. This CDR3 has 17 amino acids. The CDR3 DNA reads TGCGCCAGCAGCCAAGATCTGTCAGGAGGCATTATGGATACGCAGTATTTT. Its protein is CASSQDLSGGIMDTQYF.